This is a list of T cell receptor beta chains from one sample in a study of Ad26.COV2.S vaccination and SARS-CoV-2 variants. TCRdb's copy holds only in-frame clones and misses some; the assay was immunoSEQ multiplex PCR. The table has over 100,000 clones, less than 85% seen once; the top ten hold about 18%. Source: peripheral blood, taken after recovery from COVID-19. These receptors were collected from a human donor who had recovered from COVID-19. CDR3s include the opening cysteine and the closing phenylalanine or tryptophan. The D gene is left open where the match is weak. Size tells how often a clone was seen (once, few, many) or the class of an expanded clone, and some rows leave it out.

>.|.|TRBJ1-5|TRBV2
TGTGCCAGCACCAGGGACATTAGCAATCAGCCCCAGCATTTT
CASTRDISNQPQHF
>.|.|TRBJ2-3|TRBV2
TGTGCCAGCAGTTCAGGGGTTTACGATACGCAGTATTTT
CASSSGVYDTQYF
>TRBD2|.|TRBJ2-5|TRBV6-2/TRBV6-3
TGTGCCAGCAGTTACGGACTAGCGGCGGGGGAAGAGACCCAGTACTTC
CASSYGLAAGEETQYF
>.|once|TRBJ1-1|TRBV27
TGTGCCAGCAGTTTAACAACGGGGGGCTTGACTTTCTTT
CASSLTTGGLTFF
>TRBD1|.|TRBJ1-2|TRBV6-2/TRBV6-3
TGTGCCAGCAGTTACTCGACAGGGGATGGCTACACCTTC
CASSYSTGDGYTF
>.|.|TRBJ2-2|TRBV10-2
TGCGCCAGCAGCTTTCAGGGCCCCGGGGAGCTGTTTTTT
CASSFQGPGELFF
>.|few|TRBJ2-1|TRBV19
TGTGCCAGTAGTACAAGGGCGGGAAACAATGAGCAGTTCTTC
CASSTRAGNNEQFF
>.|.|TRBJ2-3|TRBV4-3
TGCGCCAGCAGCCAAGATGGGGGTTCGACAGATACGCAGTATTTT
CASSQDGGSTDTQYF
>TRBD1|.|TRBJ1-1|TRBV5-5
TGTGCCAGCAGCTGGTTAGGACAGGACACTGAAGCTTTCTTT
CASSWLGQDTEAFF
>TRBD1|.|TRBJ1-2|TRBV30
TGTGCCTGGAGTGTTTCAGGGGGCGCAGGCTACACCTTC
CAWSVSGGAGYTF
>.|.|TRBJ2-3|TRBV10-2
TGCGCCAGCGCCTCCATTGGGACCTACCATACAGATACGCAGTATTTT
CASASIGTYHTDTQYF
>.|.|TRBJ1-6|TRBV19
TGTGCCAGTAGTATAGGTAGCGGTCTGAATTCACCCCTCCACTTT
CASSIGSGLNSPLHF
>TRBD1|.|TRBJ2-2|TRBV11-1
TGTGCCAGCAGCCGGACAGGGACGCCCGGGGAGCTGTTTTTT
CASSRTGTPGELFF
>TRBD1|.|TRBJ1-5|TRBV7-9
TGTGCCGCCGGGACAGGAATTAGCAATCAGCCCCAGCATTTT
CAAGTGISNQPQHF
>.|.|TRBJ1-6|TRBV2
TGTGCCAGCACGGCCAGGGGTAATTCACCCCTCCACTTT
CASTARGNSPLHF
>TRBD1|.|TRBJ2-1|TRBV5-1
TGCGCCAGCAGCCCAGGGGGCGCGGGGTCCTACAATGAGCAGTTCTTC
CASSPGGAGSYNEQFF
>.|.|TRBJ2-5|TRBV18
TGTGCCAGCTCACCCATGGAAATAGCGGTTCTCCAAGAGACCCAGTACTTC
CASSPMEIAVLQETQYF
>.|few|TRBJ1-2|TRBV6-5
TGTGCCAGCAGTCTTGGACAGACCTATGGCTACACCTTC
CASSLGQTYGYTF
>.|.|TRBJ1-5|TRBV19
TGTGCCAGTAGTATTCTGTCCGGGCAGAGCAATCAGCCCCAGCATTTT
CASSILSGQSNQPQHF
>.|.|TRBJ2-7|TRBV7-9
TGTGCCAGCACCAAATCCGGACCGGGCCCCGAGCAGTACTTC
CASTKSGPGPEQYF
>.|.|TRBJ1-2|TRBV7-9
TGTGCCAGCAGCAGAGAACAGGGTGAGGGCTACACCTTC
CASSREQGEGYTF
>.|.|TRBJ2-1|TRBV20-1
TGCAGTGCTAGAGGGTCCGGGCAGTTCTTC
CSARGSGQFF
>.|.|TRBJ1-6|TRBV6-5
TGTGCCAGCCGGCTGGAGGACCAATCACCCCTCCACTTT
CASRLEDQSPLHF
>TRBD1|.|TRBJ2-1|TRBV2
TGTGCCAGCAAAACAGGGGGTGTCTACAATGAGCAGTTCTTC
CASKTGGVYNEQFF
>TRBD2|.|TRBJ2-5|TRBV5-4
TGTGCCAGCAGCTTGGCCGAGGCTAGCGGGGGTGAGACCCAGTACTTC
CASSLAEASGGETQYF
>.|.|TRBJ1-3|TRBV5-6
TGTGCCAGCAGCTTGGGGGGAAACACCATATATTTT
CASSLGGNTIYF
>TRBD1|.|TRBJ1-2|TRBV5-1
TGCGCCAGCAGCTTGGCCCTCGACAGGGGTAGTGGCTACACCTTC
CASSLALDRGSGYTF
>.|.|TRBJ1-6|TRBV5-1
TGCGCCAGCAGCTTGGTGCAAAATTCACCCCTCCACTTT
CASSLVQNSPLHF
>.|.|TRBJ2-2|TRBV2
TGTGCCAGCAGTGCTTTAGTAGTCCCGAACACCGGGGAGCTGTTTTTT
CASSALVVPNTGELFF
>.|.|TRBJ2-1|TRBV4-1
TGCGCCAGCAGCCAAGATATCCGGGGAGGCGGCCCTAAATCGTATGAGCAGTTCTTC
CASSQDIRGGGPKSYEQFF
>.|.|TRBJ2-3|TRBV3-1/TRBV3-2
TGTGCCAGCAGCCCGACGGGCACAGATACGCAGTATTTT
CASSPTGTDTQYF
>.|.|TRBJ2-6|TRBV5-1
TGCGCCAGCAGCTTGGCCAACGGAGGTTCGTGGGTCTCTGGGGCCAACGTCCTGACTTTC
CASSLANGGSWVSGANVLTF
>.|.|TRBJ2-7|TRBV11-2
TGTGCCAGCAGCTTACCTATAGGACAAGCCTACGAGCAGTACTTC
CASSLPIGQAYEQYF
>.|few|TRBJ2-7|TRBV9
TGTGCCAGCAGCGTAGATATGGATCCGACCTACGAGCAGTACTTC
CASSVDMDPTYEQYF
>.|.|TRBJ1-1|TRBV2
TGTGCCAGCAGTGAAGATATGGGGACCACTGAAGCTTTCTTT
CASSEDMGTTEAFF